Each of the 14 T cell receptor beta chains below was sequenced from the same sample in a study of CD8 T cells in ankylosing spondylitis. General study points: Made up of several highly homologous variants, a TCR beta motif appeared characteristic of ankylosing spondylitis blood.

Their antigen targets remain unknown. Each CDR3 protein gets one entry after TCRdb re-called the 5' RACE reads with MiXCR. Here the sample spans 500,000 to 650,000 distinct CDR3 sequences, approximately 5% being singletons. The specimen sequenced was blood, either unsorted or a sorted T cell fraction (not recorded which). These receptors came from a male donor with ankylosing spondylitis.

This clonotype occurred a few times. CDR3: CASSLWGLADTQYF. For the CDR3, the DNA is TGTGCCAGCAGTTTATGGGGACTTGCAGATACGCAGTATTTT. The chain couples TRBV28 to TRBJ2-3, with D tentatively TRBD2 (6 bases). Looked up from germline, CDR1 is MDHEN and CDR2 is SYDVKM. The CDR3 contains 14 residues. The ends were cut back, 0 bases at V and 4 bases at J, with 8 bases in the middle.

This clonotype was counted ten times or more. The gene calls are TRBV29-1 and TRBJ2-5; D is ambiguous. Germline CDR1 and CDR2: SQVTM and ANQGSEA. The V gene lost 6 bases and the J gene lost 2 bases, with 13 bases spanning the gap. The CDR3 extends over 13 amino acids. This CDR3 is CSVARSGQETQYF. The CDR3 bases are TGCAGCGTAGCAAGGTCCGGTCAAGAGACCCAGTACTTC.

This clonotype was seen ten or more times. CDR3 nucleotides: TGTGCCAGCAGTTTAAGTCACCTCTACGAGCAGTACTTC. This translates into CASSLSHLYEQYF. The rearrangement links TRBV27 to TRBJ2-7; no definite D call. CDR3 length equals 13 residues. V was pared by 2 bases and J by 3 bases, with 8 bases between. CDR1 and CDR2 (germline): MNHEY, SMNVEV (reference sequence).

This clonotype was observed at least ten times. V usage is TRBV28 and J usage is TRBJ2-2; D is uncertain. The CDR3 has 14 amino acids. Germline CDR1 MDHEN, CDR2 SYDVKM. V was shortened by 8 bases and J by 4 bases, with 14 bases between the two germline ends. The CDR3 bases are TGTGCCAGCGATTATGGTTCTGGCACCGGGGAGCTGTTTTTT. As protein: CASDYGSGTGELFF.

This clonotype appeared many times. CDR3 coding DNA: TGTGCCAGCAGCGCCGGTTTTATAGAGACCCAGTACTTC. It translates to CASSAGFIETQYF. The J gene is TRBJ2-5, the V gene TRBV9, with no clear D. The CDR3 runs to 13 residues. CDR1 and CDR2 from the germline V gene are SGDLS and YYNGEE. The V end lost 3 bases, the J end lost 4 bases, and 10 bases lay between the germline ends. Full variable domain (rest looked up from reference TRBV9 and TRBJ2-5): DSGVTQTPKHLITATGQRVTLRCSPRSGDLSVYWYQQSLDQGLQFLIQYYNGEERAKGNILERFSAQQFPDLHSELNLSSLELGDSALYFCASSAGFIETQYFGPGTRLLVL.

This clonotype was counted ten times or more. V and J are TRBV11-3 and TRBJ2-1; D is uncertain. Trimming stripped 0 bases from V and 3 bases from J, with 9 bases between. This CDR3 is built from 15 residues. Germline V gene data show CDR1 as SGHNT and CDR2 as YENEEA. CDR3 loop: CASSLDPGSYNEQFF. The CDR3 nucleotides read TGTGCCAGCAGCTTAGATCCCGGAAGCTACAATGAGCAGTTCTTC.

In DNA form, the CDR3 reads TGTGCCAGCAGTTTTACGTATGGCTACACCTTC. This encodes CASSFTYGYTF. This rearrangement joins TRBV6-6 to TRBJ1-2; D not resolved. The CDR3 extends over 11 amino acids. Trimming took off 4 bases at V and 5 bases at J, with 5 bases between the two ends. CDR1 MNHNY and CDR2 SVGAGI come from the germline V gene (reference sequence).

This clonotype was observed many times. This chain joins TRBV4-3 and TRBJ2-7; 7 bases map to TRBD1. The CDR3 consists of 14 residues. J lost 5 bases, V lost 5 bases, and 9 bases had no gene match. CDR1 and CDR2 (germline): LGHNA, YSLEER. CDR3 in amino acids: CASSFGQGEDEQYF. CDR3 bases: TGCGCCAGCAGCTTTGGCCAGGGGGAAGACGAGCAGTACTTC.

This clonotype has only a few counts. This sequence joins TRBV20-1 and TRBJ2-7; 8 bases align to TRBD2. V was pared by 1 base and J by 3 bases, with 5 bases of the junction left unmatched. The CDR3 runs to 14 residues. Germline V CDR1 and CDR2: DFQATT, SNEGSKA (reference sequence). The CDR3 here is CSARGEAGDYEQYF. The CDR3 DNA is TGCAGTGCTAGAGGGGAAGCGGGGGACTACGAGCAGTACTTC.

This clonotype was seen repeatedly, ten times or more. This chain uses TRBV12-3 or TRBV12-4 with TRBJ2-5; no reliable D call. CDR3 size: 13 residues. Trimming left V 3 bases short and J 5 bases short, with 10 bases between. Here the CDR3 DNA reads TGTGCCAGCAGTTTTACGGGCAGGGAGACCCAGTACTTC. Translation: CASSFTGRETQYF.

There are many counts of this clonotype. The chain is built from TRBV12-3 or TRBV12-4 and TRBJ1-4; D is ambiguous. CDR3 length equals 15 residues. Between the trimmed V and J ends, which lost 5 bases and 6 bases, there was a span of 16 bases. The DNA of the CDR3 is TGTGCCAGCAGTACCCGACGGACCGCCGATGAAAAACTGTTTTTT. Its translation is CASSTRRTADEKLFF.

There are many counts of this clonotype. This chain connects TRBV24-1 to TRBJ2-1; TRBD1 matches 8 bases. V lost 3 bases, J lost 7 bases, and 7 bases stayed unmatched. Germline CDR1 reads KGHDR; CDR2 reads SFDVKD. The CDR3 has 15 residues. This chain's CDR3 is CATSDHGQGLNEQFF. CDR3 in DNA: TGTGCCACCAGTGATCACGGACAGGGCTTAAATGAGCAGTTCTTC.

This clonotype was seen many times. V gene TRBV27 combines with J gene TRBJ2-6; D is unresolved. The ends were cut back, 1 base at V and 3 bases at J, with 1 base in the middle. Germline assignment: CDR1 MNHEY and CDR2 SMNVEV (reference sequence). The CDR3 is made up of 13 amino acids. CDR3 sequence: CASSLFGANVLTF. CDR3 coding DNA: TGTGCCAGCAGTTTATTTGGGGCCAACGTCCTGACTTTC.

In this sample, this clonotype turned up many times. The V and J genes are TRBV20-1 and TRBJ2-7; D might be TRBD1 (6 bases). The V end lost 5 bases, the J end lost 3 bases, and 11 bases lay between the germline ends. The CDR3 runs to 12 residues. CDR1 and CDR2 from the germline V gene are DFQATT and SNEGSKA (reference sequence). The CDR3 nucleotides are TGCAGTGCTGGACAGAGCGACTACGAGCAGTACTTC. The encoded protein is CSAGQSDYEQYF.